A selection of T cell receptor beta chains follows, all from one sample in a study of T cells expressing NK-cell markers. TCRdb re-called the 5' RACE reads and shows each CDR3 protein once, DNA omitted. The table counts 550,000 to 600,000 distinct CDR3 sequences; 3% to 4.5% lies in the top ten. Sequenced material: blood T cells: a sorted CD56 or NKG2C T cell subset, CD4+ or CD8+ T cells, or bulk PBMC T cells (not recorded which). These receptor sequences come from a man between 18 and 29 years old in good health. CDR3s include the opening cysteine and the closing phenylalanine or tryptophan.

v_call: TRBV7-2
j_call: TRBJ2-1
cdr3_aa: CASSLVGGGLAGNEQFF

v_call: TRBV29-1
j_call: TRBJ2-1
cdr3_aa: CSVEDLARLATSEQFF

v_call: TRBV12-3/TRBV12-4
j_call: TRBJ1-2
cdr3_aa: CASSLIGGHGYTF

v_call: TRBV12-3/TRBV12-4
j_call: TRBJ2-3
cdr3_aa: CASRALATPSTDTQYF

v_call: TRBV5-1
j_call: TRBJ2-7
cdr3_aa: CASSLDTSGSYEQYF

v_call: TRBV25-1
j_call: TRBJ2-3
cdr3_aa: CASSEYGLGGSPDTQYF

v_call: TRBV7-9
j_call: TRBJ2-1
cdr3_aa: CASSPRNSPPQFF

v_call: TRBV20-1
j_call: TRBJ2-1
cdr3_aa: CSARGVTGGESYNEQFF

v_call: TRBV9
j_call: TRBJ2-7
cdr3_aa: CASSADTGQAFSEQYF

v_call: TRBV3-1
j_call: TRBJ2-7
cdr3_aa: CASSSTSGSGEQYF

v_call: TRBV27
j_call: TRBJ2-1
cdr3_aa: CASHPPGLAGRNEQFF

v_call: TRBV12-3/TRBV12-4
j_call: TRBJ2-5
cdr3_aa: CASSLLLAGSYQETQYF

v_call: TRBV20-1
j_call: TRBJ1-5
cdr3_aa: CSARVGPGHDQPQHF

v_call: TRBV4-3
j_call: TRBJ2-5
cdr3_aa: CASSQGDRGEETQYF

v_call: TRBV11-2
j_call: TRBJ2-1
cdr3_aa: CASSFPWEITYNEQFF

v_call: TRBV12-3/TRBV12-4
j_call: TRBJ2-5
cdr3_aa: CASSLGELIKETQYF

v_call: TRBV24-1
j_call: TRBJ2-2
cdr3_aa: CATSEPSWAGELFF

v_call: TRBV6-1
j_call: TRBJ2-5
cdr3_aa: CASSEVWGSETQYF

v_call: TRBV2
j_call: TRBJ1-2
cdr3_aa: CASSVAGIYGYTF

v_call: TRBV7-9
j_call: TRBJ2-1
cdr3_aa: CASSLANTNEQFF

v_call: TRBV7-8
j_call: TRBJ2-5
cdr3_aa: CASSLGSVAQYF

v_call: TRBV7-3
j_call: TRBJ2-1
cdr3_aa: CASSLMPARDYNEQFF

v_call: TRBV7-9
j_call: TRBJ2-3
cdr3_aa: CASSVTGTDTQYF

v_call: TRBV12-3/TRBV12-4
j_call: TRBJ1-4
cdr3_aa: CASSLGRNRVNEKLFF

v_call: TRBV5-1
j_call: TRBJ2-5
cdr3_aa: CASSYPPLAAQETQYF

v_call: TRBV10-3
j_call: TRBJ2-5
cdr3_aa: CAISGDSKRPGGTETQYF

v_call: TRBV7-9
j_call: TRBJ2-1
cdr3_aa: CASVEAGPSYNEQFF

v_call: TRBV7-9
j_call: TRBJ2-3
cdr3_aa: CASRPSGRVSDTQYF

v_call: TRBV7-9
j_call: TRBJ2-4
cdr3_aa: CASSSRTSIQYF

v_call: TRBV7-8
j_call: TRBJ2-1
cdr3_aa: CASSLGMRNEQFF

v_call: TRBV20-1
j_call: TRBJ1-6
cdr3_aa: CSARWKETNSPLHF

v_call: TRBV18
j_call: TRBJ1-2
cdr3_aa: CASSPNRARAPNYGYTF

v_call: TRBV29-1
j_call: TRBJ2-2
cdr3_aa: CSVLWQGRNTGELFF

v_call: TRBV7-9
j_call: TRBJ1-6
cdr3_aa: CASSLTTGSPLHF

v_call: TRBV29-1
j_call: TRBJ2-4
cdr3_aa: CSAAFIGGGIYRNIQYF

v_call: TRBV5-1
j_call: TRBJ1-3
cdr3_aa: CASSPGQPKDSGNTIYF

v_call: TRBV12-3/TRBV12-4
j_call: TRBJ2-5
cdr3_aa: CASSHDRGRETQYF

v_call: TRBV5-1
j_call: TRBJ2-1
cdr3_aa: CASKIGESNEQFF

v_call: TRBV29-1
j_call: TRBJ2-5
cdr3_aa: CSARTVWETQYF

v_call: TRBV28
j_call: TRBJ2-7
cdr3_aa: CASGGTRVGGITYEQYF

v_call: TRBV7-9
j_call: TRBJ2-7
cdr3_aa: CASSLAPETYEQYF